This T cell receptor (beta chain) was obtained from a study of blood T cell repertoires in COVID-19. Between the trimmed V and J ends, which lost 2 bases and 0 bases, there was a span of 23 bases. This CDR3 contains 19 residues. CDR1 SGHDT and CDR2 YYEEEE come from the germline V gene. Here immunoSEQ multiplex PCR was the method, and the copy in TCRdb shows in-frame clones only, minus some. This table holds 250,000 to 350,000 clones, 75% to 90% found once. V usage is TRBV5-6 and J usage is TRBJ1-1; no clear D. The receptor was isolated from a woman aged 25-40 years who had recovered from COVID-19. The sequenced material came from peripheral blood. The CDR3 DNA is TGTGCCAGCAGCTTCGCGCGGTTTGAGGGAGCAGTCATGAACACTGAAGCTTTCTTT. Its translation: CASSFARFEGAVMNTEAFF.